This T cell receptor (beta chain) was recorded in a study of T cell repertoires in cytomegalovirus infection. TCRdb processed the reads anew with MiXCR; each CDR3 protein has one entry. Among about 360,000 distinct CDR3 sequences listed, roughly 36% were seen once. This clonotype was picked up a small number of times. Its antigen is currently unknown. Study-wide findings and caveats: Based on cumulative public TCR beta family frequency, carriers of CMV plus the relevant HLA were identified.

The CDR3 length is 15 residues. V dropped 2 bases and J dropped 10; count of bases not matched to a gene: 8. Germline lookup yields CDR1 MGHDK and CDR2 SYGVNS. This sample comprised cultured PBMCs, obtained from culture after CMV antigen stimulation. This sequence originates from a human donor in good health (CMV status not recorded). Some clones in this sample may be carry-over from other donors' samples. The rearrangement joins TRBV25-1 to TRBJ1-6, with TRBD1 matching 7 bases. The DNA of the CDR3 is TGTGCCAGCAGTGAACCCCGACAGGGCAAATCACCCCTCCACTTT. Translated, it gives CASSEPRQGKSPLHF.